These 9 T cell receptor beta chains were all obtained from the same sample, sequenced in a study of blood T cell repertoires in COVID-19 (dated by TCRdb to 2020 to 2022). Libraries were built with the immunoSEQ multiplex PCR assay. TCRdb took this table from immuneACCESS and kept in-frame rearrangements with V and J called. Such tables lack part of the clones; where checked against another copy, unresolved V genes explain under half of the gap, and the rest is unexplained. This sample lists around 70,000 clones; about nine tenths were detected once. The leading ten clones occupy approximately 29% of the sample. The sequenced sample consisted of peripheral blood. The receptors come from an elderly woman with active or convalescent COVID-19.

This sequence joins TRBV5-4 and TRBJ1-1; D possibly corresponds to TRBD1 (5 bases). This CDR3 spans 15 amino acids. Germline V gene data show CDR1 as SGHNT and CDR2 as YYREEE (reference sequence). V lost 0 bases and J 0 bases, leaving 9 bases between the germline ends. CDR3 amino acids: CASSLEGRLNTEAFF. The CDR3 DNA sequence: TGTGCCAGCAGCTTGGAGGGGCGCCTGAACACTGAAGCTTTCTTT.

V is TRBV7-8 and J is TRBJ1-1; no clear D gene. Trimming shortened V by 5 bases and J by 1 base, and 5 bases separated the two germline ends. CDR1 and CDR2 from the germline V gene are SGHVS and FQNEAQ. There are 12 residues in the CDR3. In DNA, the CDR3 is TGTGCCAGCAGCCGGGCGAACACTGAAGCTTTCTTT. This translates into CASSRANTEAFF. The whole variable domain, filled in from reference TRBV7-8 and TRBJ1-1, reads GAGVSQSPRYKVAKRGQDVALRCDPISGHVSLFWYQQALGQGPEFLTYFQNEAQLDKSGLPSDRFFAERPEGSVSTLKIQRTQQEDSAVYLCASSRANTEAFFGQGTRLTVV.

The chain combines TRBV9 with TRBJ2-3, with TRBD2 identical over 9 bases. This CDR3 region has 15 residues. Germline CDR1 reads SGDLS; CDR2 reads YYNGEE. The V gene end was trimmed by 5 bases and the J gene end by 0 bases; junction bases not matched to a gene: 4. The DNA for the CDR3 is TGTGCCAGCAGATTTAGCGGGGGAAGCACAGATACGCAGTATTTT. This sequence encodes CASRFSGGSTDTQYF.

The genes are TRBV28 and TRBJ1-2; unclear D gene. V dropped 9 bases and J dropped 3 bases, with 11 bases sitting between them. The CDR3 consists of 12 residues. In germline, CDR1 is MDHEN, CDR2 SYDVKM. The CDR3 nucleotides are TGTGCCAGTAATTTACCGGACTATGGCTACACCTTC. This encodes CASNLPDYGYTF.

A few counts support this clone. The V gene is TRBV27, the J gene TRBJ2-1; 10 nucleotides line up with TRBD2. CDR1 and CDR2 (germline): MNHEY, SMNVEV (reference sequence). The CDR3 length is 13 residues. V trimming: 5 bases; J trimming: 7 bases; junction bases outside the gene matches: 2. The CDR3 DNA sequence: TGTGCCAGCAGTCGAGCGGGGGGGAATGAGCAGTTCTTC. The encoded protein is CASSRAGGNEQFF.

The V gene is TRBV4-3, the J gene TRBJ2-7; 10 bases map to TRBD1. Per germline, CDR1 LGHNA and CDR2 YSLEER. CDR3 length equals 17 residues. With 0 bases clipped from V and 1 base from J, the junction kept 6 bases outside the gene matches. As DNA, the CDR3 is TGCGCCAGCAGCCAAGATCTTGGACAGGGGGGTTCCTACGAGCAGTACTTC. This encodes CASSQDLGQGGSYEQYF.

The genes are TRBV29-1 and TRBJ2-1, with D uncertain. The CDR3 extends over 13 amino acids. The V and J ends lost 3 bases and 5 bases respectively, with 11 bases between them. Germline CDR1 and CDR2: SQVTM and ANQGSEA. The CDR3 reads CSVEQQFNNEQFF. The DNA for the CDR3 is TGCAGCGTTGAGCAACAATTCAACAATGAGCAGTTCTTC.

This rearrangement joins TRBV19 to TRBJ1-6; 9 positions agree with TRBD1. The CDR3 is 18 residues long. The V gene end was trimmed by 5 bases and the J gene end by 3 bases; junction bases not matched to a gene: 11. CDR1 is LNHDA and CDR2 is SQIVND in the germline V gene (reference sequence). The CDR3 sequence: CASSSTRQGVGYNSPLHF. The CDR3 region has the DNA TGTGCCAGTAGTTCGACTCGACAGGGGGTAGGCTATAATTCACCCCTCCACTTT. The full variable domain, its missing parts supplied by reference TRBV19 and TRBJ1-6, is DGGITQSPKYLFRKEGQNVTLSCEQNLNHDAMYWYRQDPGQGLRLIYYSQIVNDFQKGDIAEGYSVSREKKESFPLTVTSAQKNPTAFYLCASSSTRQGVGYNSPLHFGNGTRLTVT.

The rearrangement links TRBV19 to TRBJ1-6; D uncertain. There are 17 residues in the CDR3. V was pared by 0 bases and J by 8 bases, with 17 bases between. The V gene's germline CDR1 is LNHDA and CDR2 SQIVND (reference sequence). The CDR3 protein is CASSIDRTSGGDSPLHF. The CDR3 DNA sequence: TGTGCCAGTAGTATAGATAGGACCAGCGGCGGGGATTCACCCCTCCACTTT.